This paragraph covers one T cell receptor beta chain sequence. This study enrolled people aged 18 to 89 from about two dozen US geographic areas. The data were taken from a study of blood T cell repertoires in COVID-19. Overall study context: Recovery meant two consecutive negative NP/OP PCR tests, professional clearance, or resolved symptoms. Sample material is recorded as cDNA or gDNA derived from T cells, B-cell-depleted T cells, or PBMCs.

The CDR3 covers 15 residues. Germline V CDR1 and CDR2: SGHAT, FQNNGV. Trimming removed 5 bases from V and 2 bases from J, with 16 bases in between. The method was immunoSEQ multiplex PCR; TCRdb's version includes in-frame clones alone and lacks a portion of them. The data show roughly 200,000 clones, about 86% seen once. The sequence was collected from a woman in her forties or fifties in a cohort exposed to, infected with or recovered from COVID-19 (not recorded which). The specimen was PBMCs or T cells enriched from blood (not recorded which). The gene calls are TRBV11-2 and TRBJ2-7, with D perhaps TRBD1 (6 bases). This chain's CDR3 is CASSPQGGETYEQYF. The CDR3 DNA follows: TGTGCCAGCAGCCCCCAAGGGGGTGAGACCTACGAGCAGTACTTC.